Listed below are T cell receptor beta chains from one sample, sequenced in a study of T-cell reconstitution after alpha-beta-depleted transplantation in children. TCRdb re-called the PCR reads with MiXCR, one entry per CDR3 protein. The data show 97,000 or so distinct CDR3 sequences, roughly 7.1% seen once. Material: PBMCs, obtained before TCRalphabeta/CD19-depleted stem cell transplant. The receptors were sampled from a boy between 2 and 10 years old with acute lymphoblastic leukemia, due to receive a stem cell transplant. Each CDR3 is given with its conserved first and last residue. A D gene is named only where the DNA matches it firmly. Clone sizes are given selectively: once, few, many, or a class where the clone is expanded.

J | size | D | V | CDR3 | DNA
TRBJ2-7 | few | . | TRBV29-1 | CSVRGGDTYEQYF | TGCAGCGTGAGGGGGGGAGATACCTACGAGCAGTACTTC
TRBJ2-3 | many | TRBD2 | TRBV4-1 | CASSPEASGGPLDTQYF | TGCGCCAGCAGTCCCGAGGCTAGCGGGGGGCCGTTAGATACGCAGTATTTT
TRBJ1-3 | few | . | TRBV4-1 | CASSQGGLYTIYF | TGCGCCAGCAGCCAAGGCGGATTGTACACCATATATTTT
TRBJ2-6 | . | TRBD1 | TRBV5-1 | CASSLGDSSGANVLTF | TGCGCCAGCAGCTTGGGGGACAGCTCTGGGGCCAACGTCCTGACTTTC
TRBJ2-5 | few | . | TRBV3-1 | CASSRPQGRMLETQYF | TGTGCCAGCAGCCGCCCCCAGGGGCGGATGCTAGAGACCCAGTACTTC
TRBJ2-2 | many | . | TRBV5-1 | CASSLEGVQELFF | TGCGCCAGCAGCTTGGAGGGGGTCCAGGAGCTGTTTTTT
TRBJ2-7 | many | TRBD1 | TRBV5-1 | CASSSDRGISYEQYF | TGCGCCAGCAGCTCCGACAGGGGGATCTCCTACGAGCAGTACTTC
TRBJ2-7 | many | . | TRBV29-1 | CSVEDRTGSYEQYF | TGCAGCGTTGAAGATCGAACAGGGTCCTACGAGCAGTACTTC
TRBJ2-7 | . | . | TRBV5-5 | CASSLSLTFTYEQYF | TGTGCCAGCAGCTTGTCTTTGACATTTACCTACGAGCAGTACTTC
TRBJ2-1 | many | . | TRBV6-1 | CASYPGDPYNEQFF | TGTGCCAGCTACCCGGGGGACCCCTACAATGAGCAGTTCTTC
TRBJ1-5 | . | . | TRBV7-9 | CASSLDYGNQPQHF | TGTGCCAGCAGCTTAGATTACGGCAATCAGCCCCAGCATTTT
TRBJ1-5 | few | . | TRBV12-3/TRBV12-4 | CASSNNQPQHF | TGTGCCAGCAGTAACAATCAGCCCCAGCATTTT
TRBJ2-2 | few | . | TRBV24-1 | CATSDFGGRSGELFF | TGTGCCACCAGTGATTTCGGCGGGCGGTCCGGGGAGCTGTTTTTT
TRBJ2-1 | many | TRBD2 | TRBV27 | CASSRITGGLAEYNEQFF | TGTGCCAGCAGTCGCATCACAGGGGGACTAGCGGAGTACAATGAGCAGTTCTTC
TRBJ2-3 | many | . | TRBV20-1 | CSAARDWATKDTQYF | TGCAGTGCTGCCCGGGACTGGGCAACGAAGGATACGCAGTATTTT
TRBJ2-1 | few | TRBD2 | TRBV10-3 | CAISGTSGGAGLNEQFF | TGTGCCATCAGCGGGACTAGCGGGGGGGCCGGTCTGAATGAGCAGTTCTTC
TRBJ2-1 | . | . | TRBV4-1 | CASSHDRESQFF | TGCGCCAGCAGCCACGACAGAGAATCGCAGTTCTTC
TRBJ1-2 | many | TRBD1 | TRBV5-1 | CASSRDRGYGYTF | TGCGCCAGCAGTCGGGACAGGGGCTATGGCTACACCTTC
TRBJ2-3 | many | TRBD1 | TRBV3-1 | CASSPGTGEADTQYF | TGTGCCAGCAGCCCCGGGACAGGGGAGGCAGATACGCAGTATTTT
TRBJ1-6 | few | . | TRBV20-1 | CSARIEGHNSPLHF | TGCAGTGCCCGGATCGAAGGTCATAATTCACCCCTCCACTTT
TRBJ1-1 | few | TRBD1 | TRBV18 | CASSSPGGLTEAFF | TGTGCCAGCTCATCCCCAGGGGGCTTGACTGAAGCTTTCTTT
TRBJ2-2 | few | TRBD1 | TRBV19 | CASSIAGTGGAGELFF | TGTGCCAGTAGTATAGCTGGGACAGGGGGAGCCGGGGAGCTGTTTTTT
TRBJ1-5 | many | . | TRBV7-2 | CASSLAPGVSNQPQHF | TGTGCCAGCAGCTTAGCGCCAGGAGTTAGCAATCAGCCCCAGCATTTT
TRBJ2-3 | many | TRBD2 | TRBV7-6 | CASSSGTSGADTQYF | TGTGCCAGCAGCTCGGGGACTAGCGGGGCGGATACGCAGTATTTT